The 11 T cell receptor beta chains given below trace back to one sample, sequenced in a study of PD-L1 blockade in urothelial cancer. Data came from immunoSEQ multiplex PCR; TCRdb stores just in-frame clones and leaves some out. The table has tens of thousands of clones, approximately 84% seen once; the top ten hold 15%. As to time point: pretreatment peripheral blood. This sample comprised PBMCs, obtained around atezolizumab (anti-PD-L1) treatment. The origin of the receptors is a man in his 60s with urothelial cancer.

The V call is TRBV7-2, the J call TRBJ2-3; TRBD2 matches at 7 bases. Looked up from germline, CDR1 is SGHTA and CDR2 is FQGNSA. Trimming cost V 3 bases and J 4 bases; bases outside gene matches: 4. CDR3 size: 14 residues. DNA for the CDR3: TGTGCCAGCAGCTTTGCTCGGGGGGCAGATACGCAGTATTTT. Protein: CASSFARGADTQYF.

The V gene is TRBV7-9, the J gene TRBJ1-4; D is possibly TRBD1 (5 bases). The V gene's germline CDR1 is SEHNR and CDR2 FQNEAQ (reference sequence). This CDR3 is built from 16 residues. V was cut by 2 bases and J by 4 bases, with 14 bases left in between. In DNA, the CDR3 is TGTGCCAGCAGCTTAACTTTGACAGCCTATAATGAAAAACTGTTTTTT. Translated: CASSLTLTAYNEKLFF.

The chain carries TRBV6-5 and TRBJ2-1; D remains ambiguous. The germline V and J ends were trimmed by 5 bases and 0 bases, with 11 bases remaining between them. This CDR3 is 15 amino acids long. Germline V gene lookup returns CDR1 MNHEY and CDR2 SVGAGI. The CDR3 is CASSGRLTSYNEQFF. Here the CDR3 DNA reads TGTGCCAGCAGTGGCCGACTGACCTCCTACAATGAGCAGTTCTTC.

This chain connects TRBV7-9 to TRBJ2-5; no clear D. There are 14 residues in the CDR3. The V gene's germline CDR1 is SEHNR and CDR2 FQNEAQ (reference sequence). Trimming removed 3 bases from V and 5 bases from J, with 13 bases in between. CDR3 sequence: CASSFSTADETQYF. Here the CDR3 DNA reads TGTGCCAGCAGCTTTAGCACGGCCGATGAGACCCAGTACTTC. Complete variable domain (other parts from reference TRBV7-9 and TRBJ2-5): DTGVSQNPRHKITKRGQNVTFRCDPISEHNRLYWYRQTLGQGPEFLTYFQNEAQLEKSRLLSDRFSAERPKGSFSTLEIQRTEQGDSAMYLCASSFSTADETQYFGPGTRLLVL.

This chain uses TRBV7-9 with TRBJ2-3; TRBD2 matches at 12 bases. J gave up 4 bases and V 5 bases, and 4 bases lay outside the gene matches. This CDR3 is 15 amino acids long. Germline CDR1 SEHNR, CDR2 FQNEAQ (reference sequence). This CDR3 is CASSPSGGASDTQYF. CDR3 coding DNA: TGTGCCAGCAGCCCTAGCGGGGGGGCATCAGATACGCAGTATTTT.

V is TRBV13 and J is TRBJ2-1; the match to TRBD2 covers 9 bases. CDR3 length equals 14 residues. Germline CDR1 is PRHDT and CDR2 is FYEKMQ (reference sequence). Germline trimming cut 5 bases from V and 8 bases from J; bases unmatched to any gene: 7. CDR3 loop: CASSAGTSYYEQFF. CDR3 coding DNA: TGTGCCAGCAGCGCCGGGACTAGCTATTATGAGCAGTTCTTC. Supplemented by reference TRBV13 and TRBJ2-1, the full variable domain reads AAGVIQSPRHLIKEKRETATLKCYPIPRHDTVYWYQQGPGQDPQFLISFYEKMQSDKGSIPDRFSAQQFSDYHSELNMSSLELGDSALYFCASSAGTSYYEQFFGPGTRLTVL.

The chain joins TRBV12-5 to TRBJ2-5; D not certain. In germline, CDR1 is LGHNT, CDR2 FRNRAP. The V and J ends lost 2 bases and 7 bases respectively, with 11 bases between them. The CDR3 totals 13 residues. This CDR3 reads CASGLTQPMTQYF. CDR3 nucleotides: TGTGCTAGTGGTTTGACACAGCCAATGACCCAGTACTTC.

The V gene is TRBV7-9, the J gene TRBJ1-4; no firm D call. Germline CDR1 SEHNR, CDR2 FQNEAQ (reference sequence). The V gene lost 4 bases and the J gene lost 0 bases, with 9 bases spanning the gap. The CDR3 extends over 15 amino acids. For the CDR3, the DNA is TGTGCCAGCAGCTCCCTCGGGGCAACTAATGAAAAACTGTTTTTT. Translating it yields CASSSLGATNEKLFF.

This clone has only a few counts. V gene TRBV7-8 combines with J gene TRBJ2-7; the D gene is possibly TRBD1 (6 bases). V was clipped by 1 base and J by 2 bases, with 21 bases between them. This CDR3 comprises 18 residues. Germline V gene lookup returns CDR1 SGHVS and CDR2 FQNEAQ. The CDR3, as DNA: TGTGCCAGCAGCTTAGGCCAGGTGTTGTATGGGGACACCTACGAGCAGTACTTC. As protein: CASSLGQVLYGDTYEQYF.

The chain carries TRBV7-2 and TRBJ1-2; 8 bases map to TRBD1. Germline CDR1 SGHTA, CDR2 FQGNSA. The CDR3 totals 13 residues. V lost 5 bases to trimming and J lost 8 bases; unmatched junction nucleotides: 7. CDR3 bases: TGTGCCAGCAGCCCCGACAGGGGAATGGGCTACACCTTC. Translating it yields CASSPDRGMGYTF.

The chain has TRBV2 and TRBJ2-2; 10 bases align to TRBD2. This CDR3 contains 16 residues. V lost 6 bases to trimming and J lost 3 bases; unmatched junction nucleotides: 7. The germline V gene encodes CDR1 SNHLY and CDR2 FYNNEI. CDR3 coding DNA: TGTGCCAGCAGCCCGCTAGCGGGGGCTGACACCGGGGAGCTGTTTTTT. Protein product: CASSPLAGADTGELFF.